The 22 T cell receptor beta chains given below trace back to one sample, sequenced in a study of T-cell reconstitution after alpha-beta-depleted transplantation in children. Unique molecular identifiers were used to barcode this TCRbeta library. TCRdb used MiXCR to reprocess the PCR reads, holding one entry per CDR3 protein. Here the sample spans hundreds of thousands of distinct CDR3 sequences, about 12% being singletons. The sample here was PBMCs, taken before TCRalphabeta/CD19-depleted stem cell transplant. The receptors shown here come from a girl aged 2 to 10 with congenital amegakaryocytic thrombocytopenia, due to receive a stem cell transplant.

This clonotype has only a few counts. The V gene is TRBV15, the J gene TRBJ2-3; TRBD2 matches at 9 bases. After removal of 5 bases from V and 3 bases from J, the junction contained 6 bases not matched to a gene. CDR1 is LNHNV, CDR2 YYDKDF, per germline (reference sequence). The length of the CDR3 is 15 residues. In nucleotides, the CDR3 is TGTGCCACCAGCGGGGGACTAGCAGATACAGATACGCAGTATTTT. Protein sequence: CATSGGLADTDTQYF.

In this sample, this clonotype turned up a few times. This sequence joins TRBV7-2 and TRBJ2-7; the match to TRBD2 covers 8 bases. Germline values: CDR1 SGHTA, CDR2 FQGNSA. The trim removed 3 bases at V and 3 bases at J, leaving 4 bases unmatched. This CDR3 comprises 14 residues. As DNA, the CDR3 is TGTGCCAGCAGCTTTGGGACTAGGGGCTACGAGCAGTACTTC. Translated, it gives CASSFGTRGYEQYF.

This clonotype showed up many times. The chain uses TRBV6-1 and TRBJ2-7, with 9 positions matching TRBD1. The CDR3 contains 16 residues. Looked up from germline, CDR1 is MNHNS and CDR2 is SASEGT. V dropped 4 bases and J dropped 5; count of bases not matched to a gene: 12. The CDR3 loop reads CASSATPGQGLNEQYF. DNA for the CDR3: TGTGCCAGCAGTGCAACCCCGGGACAGGGTCTGAACGAGCAGTACTTC.

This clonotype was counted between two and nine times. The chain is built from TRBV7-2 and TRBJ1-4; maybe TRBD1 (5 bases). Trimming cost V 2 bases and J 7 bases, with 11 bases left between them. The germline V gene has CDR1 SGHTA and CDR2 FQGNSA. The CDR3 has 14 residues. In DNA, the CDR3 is TGTGCCAGCAGCTTACAGGGCAGCAGTGAAAAACTGTTTTTT. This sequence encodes CASSLQGSSEKLFF.

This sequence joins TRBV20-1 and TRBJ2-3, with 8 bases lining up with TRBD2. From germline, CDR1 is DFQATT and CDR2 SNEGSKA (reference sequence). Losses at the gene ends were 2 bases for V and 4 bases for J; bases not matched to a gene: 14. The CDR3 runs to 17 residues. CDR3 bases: TGCAGTGCTAGACGAGCCTACGGGGGGGAAATTGCAGATACGCAGTATTTT. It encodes CSARRAYGGEIADTQYF.

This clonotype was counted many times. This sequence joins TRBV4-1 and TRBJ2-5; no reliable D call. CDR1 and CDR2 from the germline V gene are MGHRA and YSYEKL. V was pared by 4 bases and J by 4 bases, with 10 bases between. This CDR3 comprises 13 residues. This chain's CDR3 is CASSLNYVETQYF. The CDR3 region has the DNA TGCGCCAGCAGCCTCAACTACGTAGAGACCCAGTACTTC.

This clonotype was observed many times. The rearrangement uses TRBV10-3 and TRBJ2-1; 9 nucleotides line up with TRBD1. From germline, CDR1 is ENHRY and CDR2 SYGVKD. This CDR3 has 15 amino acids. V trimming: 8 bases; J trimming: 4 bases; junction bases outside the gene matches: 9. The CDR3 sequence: CAIGAPGQGYNEQFF. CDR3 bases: TGTGCCATCGGGGCCCCGGGACAGGGATACAATGAGCAGTTCTTC.

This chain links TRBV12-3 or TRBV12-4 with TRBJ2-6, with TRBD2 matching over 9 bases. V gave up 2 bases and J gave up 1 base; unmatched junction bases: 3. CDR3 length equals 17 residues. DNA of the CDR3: TGTGCCAGCAGTTTACGTAGCGGGAGATCTGGGGCCAACGTCCTGACTTTC. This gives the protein CASSLRSGRSGANVLTF.

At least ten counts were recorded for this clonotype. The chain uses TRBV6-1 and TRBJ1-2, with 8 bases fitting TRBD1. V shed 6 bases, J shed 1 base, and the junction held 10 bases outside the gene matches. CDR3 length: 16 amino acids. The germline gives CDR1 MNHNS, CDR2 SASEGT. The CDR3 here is CASRKDRVRSNYGYTF. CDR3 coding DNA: TGTGCCAGCAGAAAGGACAGGGTGAGGAGTAACTATGGCTACACCTTC.

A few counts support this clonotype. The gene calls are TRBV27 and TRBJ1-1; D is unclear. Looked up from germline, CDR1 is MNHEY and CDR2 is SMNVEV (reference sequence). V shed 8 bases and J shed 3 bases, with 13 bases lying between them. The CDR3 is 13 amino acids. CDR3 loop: CASAARRDTEAFF. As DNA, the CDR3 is TGTGCCAGCGCCGCCAGGAGGGACACTGAAGCTTTCTTT.

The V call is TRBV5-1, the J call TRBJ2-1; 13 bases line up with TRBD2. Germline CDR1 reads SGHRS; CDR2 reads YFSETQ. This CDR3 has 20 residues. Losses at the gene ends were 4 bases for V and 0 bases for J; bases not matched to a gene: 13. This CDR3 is CASSVIGTSGTSSSYNEQFF. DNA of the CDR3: TGCGCCAGCAGCGTAATCGGGACTAGCGGGACCTCGAGCTCCTACAATGAGCAGTTCTTC.

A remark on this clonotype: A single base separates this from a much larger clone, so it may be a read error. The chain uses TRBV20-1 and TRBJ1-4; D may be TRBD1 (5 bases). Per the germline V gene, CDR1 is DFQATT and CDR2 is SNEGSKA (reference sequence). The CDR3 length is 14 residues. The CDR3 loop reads CSAPPSGANEKLCF. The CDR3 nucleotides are TGCAGTGCTCCTCCCTCCGGGGCAAATGAAAAACTGTGTTTT.

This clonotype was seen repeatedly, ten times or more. CDR3 DNA: TGCAGTGCTCTCGGGACTCGGGGTGAAAAACTGTTTTTT. Its translation is CSALGTRGEKLFF. J is TRBJ1-4 and V is TRBV20-1; D is perhaps TRBD1 (5 bases). V lost 5 bases, J lost 7 bases, and 14 bases lay in between. Germline V gene data show CDR1 as DFQATT and CDR2 as SNEGSKA (reference sequence). The CDR3 totals 13 residues.

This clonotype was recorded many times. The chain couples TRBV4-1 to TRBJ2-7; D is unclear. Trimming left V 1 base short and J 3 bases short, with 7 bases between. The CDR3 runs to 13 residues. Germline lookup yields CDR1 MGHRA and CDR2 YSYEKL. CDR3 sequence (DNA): TGCGCCAGCAGCCAAGTAGGGAACTACGAGCAGTACTTC. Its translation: CASSQVGNYEQYF.

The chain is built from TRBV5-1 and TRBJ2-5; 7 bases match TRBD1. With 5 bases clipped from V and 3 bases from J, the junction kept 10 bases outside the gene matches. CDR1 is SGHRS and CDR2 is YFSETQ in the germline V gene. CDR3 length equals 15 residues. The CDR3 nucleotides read TGCGCCAGCAGGGTTTTGGGACAGACGAAAGAGACCCAGTACTTC. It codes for CASRVLGQTKETQYF. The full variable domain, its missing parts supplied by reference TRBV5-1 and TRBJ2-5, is KAGVTQTPRYLIKTRGQQVTLSCSPISGHRSVSWYQQTPGQGLQFLFEYFSETQRNKGNFPGRFSGRQFSNSRSEMNVSTLELGDSALYLCASRVLGQTKETQYFGPGTRLLVL.

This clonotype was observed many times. This CDR3 reads CASSLFYRANYGYTF. Written as DNA, the CDR3 is TGCGCCAGCAGCTTATTTTACAGGGCTAACTATGGCTACACCTTC. V is TRBV5-1 and J is TRBJ1-2; D may be TRBD1 (6 bases). This CDR3 region has 15 residues. The ends were cut back, 2 bases at V and 0 bases at J, with 11 bases in the middle. Germline CDR1 reads SGHRS; CDR2 reads YFSETQ.

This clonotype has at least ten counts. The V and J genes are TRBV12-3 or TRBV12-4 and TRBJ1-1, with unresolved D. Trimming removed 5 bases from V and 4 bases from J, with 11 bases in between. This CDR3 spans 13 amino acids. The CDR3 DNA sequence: TGTGCCAGCAGTCCCCAGGATGGCACTGAAGCTTTCTTT. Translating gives CASSPQDGTEAFF.

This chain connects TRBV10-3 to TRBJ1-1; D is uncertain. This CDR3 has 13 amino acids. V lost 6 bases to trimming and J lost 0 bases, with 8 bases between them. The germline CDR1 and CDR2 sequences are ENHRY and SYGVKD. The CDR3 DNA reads TGTGCCATCAGACTTAGCATGAACACTGAAGCTTTCTTT. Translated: CAIRLSMNTEAFF.

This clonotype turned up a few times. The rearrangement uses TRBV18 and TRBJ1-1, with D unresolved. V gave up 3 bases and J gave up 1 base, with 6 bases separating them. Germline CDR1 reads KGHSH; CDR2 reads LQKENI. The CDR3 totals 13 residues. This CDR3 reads CASSPSGNTEAFF. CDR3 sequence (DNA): TGTGCCAGCTCACCTTCAGGGAACACTGAAGCTTTCTTT.

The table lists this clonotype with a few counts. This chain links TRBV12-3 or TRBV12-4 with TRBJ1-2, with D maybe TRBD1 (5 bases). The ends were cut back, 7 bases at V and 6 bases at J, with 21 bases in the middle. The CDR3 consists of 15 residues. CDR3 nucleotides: TGTGCCAGCACCGAAAGGAGATCGGACACGCATGGCTACACCTTC. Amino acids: CASTERRSDTHGYTF.

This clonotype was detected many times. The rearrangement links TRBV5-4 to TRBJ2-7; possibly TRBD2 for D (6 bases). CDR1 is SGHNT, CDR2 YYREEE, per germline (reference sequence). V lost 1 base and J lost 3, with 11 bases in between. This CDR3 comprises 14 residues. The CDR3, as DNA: TGTGCCAGCAGCTTGAGAGGGACTGTCTACGAGCAGTACTTC. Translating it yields CASSLRGTVYEQYF.

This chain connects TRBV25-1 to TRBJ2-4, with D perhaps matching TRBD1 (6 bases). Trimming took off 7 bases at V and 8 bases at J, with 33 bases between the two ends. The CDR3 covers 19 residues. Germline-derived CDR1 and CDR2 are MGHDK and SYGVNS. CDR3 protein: CASIVQPGHWLGLGDIQYF. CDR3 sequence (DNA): TGTGCCAGCATTGTACAGCCGGGACACTGGCTAGGGTTGGGGGACATTCAGTACTTC.